This paragraph reports one T cell receptor beta chain. Germline V lookup: CDR1 ENHRY, CDR2 SYGVKD. V shed 0 bases and J 2 bases; nucleotides not matched to a gene: 4. The CDR3 has 18 residues. This specimen belongs to a study of cytomegalovirus exposure and HLA in healthy donors. With 60 Vbeta and 13 Jbeta primers, the PCR was carried out. The protocol was immunoSEQ multiplex PCR, while the TCRdb copy is restricted to in-frame clones and leaves out a portion. The table lists under 100,000 clones, over 75% of them singletons. The sequence came from a man aged 50 to 59 in good health and CMV-seronegative. The J gene is TRBJ2-3, the V gene TRBV10-3; 14 positions match TRBD2. What was sequenced was PBMCs. The CDR3 protein is CAISESGLAGALTDTQYF. Written as DNA, the CDR3 is TGTGCCATCAGTGAGTCGGGACTAGCGGGGGCGCTCACAGATACGCAGTATTTT.